Following are 8 T cell receptor beta chains from one sample sequenced in a study of response to subunit inactivated influenza vaccine. TCRdb passed the RT-PCR reads through MiXCR, listing each CDR3 protein once. The sample consists of around 180,000 distinct CDR3 sequences, around 8.8% of them appearing once. Sequencing was performed on non-naive T cells sorted from PBMCs, taken on the day of vaccination. The receptors stem from a man aged 45 to 65 who received an inactivated influenza vaccine.

This clonotype appeared a few times. The rearrangement links TRBV7-9 to TRBJ2-7; D tentatively reads TRBD1 or TRBD2 (5 bases each). V lost 5 bases, J lost 5 bases, and 25 bases lay in between. Germline CDR1 is SEHNR and CDR2 is FQNEAQ (reference sequence). This CDR3 comprises 17 residues. CDR3 in amino acids: CASSPFLSRQQGDEQYF. The CDR3, as DNA: TGTGCCAGCAGCCCCTTTCTGTCCAGGCAGCAGGGAGACGAGCAGTACTTC. The variable domain in full, with the rest retrieved from reference TRBV7-9 and TRBJ2-7, is DTGVSQNPRHKITKRGQNVTFRCDPISEHNRLYWYRQTLGQGPEFLTYFQNEAQLEKSRLLSDRFSAERPKGSFSTLEIQRTEQGDSAMYLCASSPFLSRQQGDEQYFGPGTRLTVT.

This clonotype was found many times. CDR3: CASSFLLAGGPGTPTDTQYF. The CDR3 coding sequence is TGTGCCAGCAGTTTTCTGCTAGCGGGAGGGCCGGGTACCCCCACAGATACGCAGTATTTT. The genes are TRBV28 and TRBJ2-3; 12 bases match TRBD2. This CDR3 is 20 amino acids long. Germline V gives CDR1 MDHEN, CDR2 SYDVKM. J lost 2 bases, V lost 3 bases, and 15 bases had no gene match.

This rearrangement joins TRBV7-9 to TRBJ2-7; D unresolved. Trimming took off 11 bases at V and 0 bases at J, with 14 bases between the two ends. CDR3 length: 13 residues. Germline CDR1 and CDR2: SEHNR and FQNEAQ (reference sequence). CDR3 bases: TGTGCCGGCGTAGGTTTTAGCTCCTACGAGCAGTACTTC. It codes for CAGVGFSSYEQYF.

This clonotype was recorded a few times. The chain is built from TRBV6-1 and TRBJ2-5, with D uncertain. The CDR3 is 13 amino acids. In germline, CDR1 is MNHNS, CDR2 SASEGT. Trimming removed 8 bases at V and 3 bases at J, with 13 bases between. This CDR3 reads CASLSGRKETQYF. The CDR3 DNA sequence: TGTGCCAGCCTCTCGGGCAGAAAAGAGACCCAGTACTTC.

This clonotype was observed a handful of times. The J gene is TRBJ1-4, the V gene TRBV20-1; D is undetermined. Germline CDR1 DFQATT, CDR2 SNEGSKA (reference sequence). This CDR3 comprises 11 residues. Trimming pared 5 bases from V and 7 bases from J, leaving 8 bases between. This chain's CDR3 is CSALEGEKLFF. The CDR3 region has the DNA TGCAGTGCTTTGGAAGGTGAAAAACTGTTTTTT.

This clonotype was seen a handful of times. The rearrangement links TRBV20-1 to TRBJ1-1; D is perhaps TRBD1 (6 bases). Looked up from germline, CDR1 is DFQATT and CDR2 is SNEGSKA (reference sequence). The CDR3 is made up of 16 amino acids. The ends were cut back, 2 bases at V and 5 bases at J, with 21 bases in the middle. CDR3 sequence (DNA): TGCAGTGCTAGACCAATCCTCGGGGGGGCACGGACTGAAGCTTTCTTT. Protein: CSARPILGGARTEAFF.

J is TRBJ2-2 and V is TRBV30; D call uncertain. The CDR3 sequence is 13 residues long. The V gene's germline CDR1 is GTSNPN and CDR2 SVGIG (reference sequence). Trimming stripped 1 base from V and 5 bases from J, with 8 bases between. CDR3 nucleotides: TGTGCCTGGAGTGCCCCACCGACCGGGGAGCTGTTTTTT. It encodes CAWSAPPTGELFF.

This clonotype was detected only a few times. The chain couples TRBV30 to TRBJ2-5; the D is unclear. V lost 0 bases to trimming and J lost 1 base, with 9 bases between them. Germline CDR1 is GTSNPN and CDR2 is SVGIG (reference sequence). This CDR3 has 14 residues. In DNA, the CDR3 is TGTGCCTGGAGTGTTTGGGTAGGCCAAGAGACCCAGTACTTC. The encoded protein is CAWSVWVGQETQYF.